These 9 T cell receptor beta chains share one sample of origin, sequenced in a study of blood T cell repertoires in COVID-19. Only in-frame clones appear in the TCRdb table, and some are missing; sequencing was by immunoSEQ multiplex PCR. The sample holds about 100,000 clones, roughly 90% seen once. Sequencing input: peripheral blood. These receptors all come from a human donor in a cohort sampled during active COVID-19.

The rearrangement joins TRBV11-2 to TRBJ2-5, with 7 nucleotides matching TRBD2. J gave up 5 bases and V 3 bases, and 6 bases lay outside the gene matches. Per germline, CDR1 SGHAT and CDR2 FQNNGV. This CDR3 is built from 14 residues. As DNA, the CDR3 is TGTGCCAGCAGCTTCCAGCGGGGATGGGAGACCCAGTACTTC. This codes for CASSFQRGWETQYF.

The chain links TRBV2 to TRBJ1-1; 7 bases are a match to TRBD1. This CDR3 spans 13 amino acids. Unmatched junction bases numbered 12, after V lost 7 bases and J lost 10 bases. The germline gives CDR1 SNHLY, CDR2 FYNNEI. The CDR3 is CASIPEVDRAAFF. The DNA of the CDR3 is TGTGCCAGCATTCCCGAGGTTGACAGGGCAGCTTTCTTT.

The rearrangement links TRBV15 to TRBJ2-7; TRBD2 might be the D (7 bases). Germline V lookup: CDR1 LNHNV, CDR2 YYDKDF (reference sequence). Trimming pared 1 base from V and 8 bases from J, leaving 21 bases between. CDR3 length: 16 amino acids. The CDR3 nucleotides read TGTGCCACCAGCAGAGGGACGGGGGGCGGTTCATACCAGCAGTACTTC. Its translation is CATSRGTGGGSYQQYF.

The chain links TRBV4-3 to TRBJ2-2; TRBD1 might be the D (5 bases). Per germline, CDR1 LGHNA and CDR2 YSLEER. The V end lost 1 base, the J end lost 4 bases, and 10 bases lay between the germline ends. This CDR3 spans 15 amino acids. Here the CDR3 DNA reads TGCGCCAGCAGCCAAGGGGGCGCGCCCACCGGGGAGCTGTTTTTT. Translating it yields CASSQGGAPTGELFF.

The rearrangement joins TRBV6-5 to TRBJ1-5; no definite D call. Germline V gives CDR1 MNHEY, CDR2 SVGAGI. The CDR3 is 14 residues long. Trimming removed 8 bases at V and 1 base at J, with 12 bases between. CDR3 DNA sequence: TGTGCCAGCGCCACTTACCGAAGCAATCAGCCCCAGCATTTT. This encodes CASATYRSNQPQHF.

The CDR3 DNA reads TGTGCCAGCCTCCCACGGGGGGGCCTAGGCTACACCTTC. This sequence encodes CASLPRGGLGYTF. This sequence joins TRBV27 and TRBJ1-2, with D maybe TRBD1 (6 bases). The CDR3 is made up of 13 amino acids. Germline V gene sequence: CDR1 MNHEY, CDR2 SMNVEV (reference sequence). V was clipped by 8 bases and J by 8 bases, with 18 bases between them.

In DNA form, the CDR3 reads TGCAGTGCTACTGACAGGGGAAATTCACCCCTCCACTTT. Translating it yields CSATDRGNSPLHF. The gene calls are TRBV20-1 and TRBJ1-6, with TRBD1 matching over 8 bases. This CDR3 spans 13 amino acids. After removal of 4 bases from V and 7 bases from J, the junction contained 3 bases not matched to a gene. CDR1 and CDR2 from the germline V gene are DFQATT and SNEGSKA (reference sequence).

The chain uses TRBV4-2 and TRBJ1-4; TRBD1 matches 9 bases. CDR1 and CDR2 (germline): LGHNA, YNFKEQ. The junction had 7 bases not matched to a gene; V was cut back by 5 bases and J by 6 bases. The CDR3 totals 15 residues. The CDR3 region has the DNA TGTGCCAGCAGCAAACCGGGACAGGGCCATGAAAAACTGTTTTTT. Its protein product is CASSKPGQGHEKLFF.

This chain uses TRBV4-3 with TRBJ2-3; 10 positions agree with TRBD2. Germline CDR1 LGHNA, CDR2 YSLEER. The CDR3 totals 18 residues. V dropped 0 bases and J dropped 3; count of bases not matched to a gene: 9. The CDR3 region has the DNA TGCGCCAGCAGCCAAGATAGGTTGGCTAGCGGGGGAACAGATACGCAGTATTTT. Protein sequence: CASSQDRLASGGTDTQYF.